The table lists the clone carrying this T cell receptor (beta chain) with a few counts. Its antigen remains unknown. These data come from a study of T-cell memory formation after mild COVID-19. The study, taken as a whole, reports: Several responding clones turned up in pre-infection memory, indicating that cross-reactive memory may have taken part.

Constant-segment primers were used for 5'RACE, and the resulting TCR alpha and TCR beta cDNA libraries carried sample barcodes and UMIs. TCRdb reprocessed the 5' RACE reads via MiXCR and lists one record per CDR3 protein. This table has around 320,000 distinct CDR3 sequences, approximately 19% appearing once. Trimming cost V 1 base and J 3 bases, with 7 bases left between them. CDR1 is SEHNR and CDR2 is FQNEAQ in the germline V gene (reference sequence). The CDR3 consists of 13 residues. The sample taken for sequencing was PBMCs or a T cell subset sorted from them (not recorded which). This receptor was taken from a man younger than 30 who had mild COVID-19 (a few samples of this study predate the infection). Cell type and time point are not known. The rearrangement links TRBV7-9 to TRBJ2-7; D is undetermined. This CDR3 reads CASSLGLNYEQYF. CDR3 in DNA: TGTGCCAGCAGCTTAGGGCTGAACTACGAGCAGTACTTC. Supplemented by reference TRBV7-9 and TRBJ2-7, the full variable domain reads DTGVSQNPRHKITKRGQNVTFRCDPISEHNRLYWYRQTLGQGPEFLTYFQNEAQLEKSRLLSDRFSAERPKGSFSTLEIQRTEQGDSAMYLCASSLGLNYEQYFGPGTRLTVT.